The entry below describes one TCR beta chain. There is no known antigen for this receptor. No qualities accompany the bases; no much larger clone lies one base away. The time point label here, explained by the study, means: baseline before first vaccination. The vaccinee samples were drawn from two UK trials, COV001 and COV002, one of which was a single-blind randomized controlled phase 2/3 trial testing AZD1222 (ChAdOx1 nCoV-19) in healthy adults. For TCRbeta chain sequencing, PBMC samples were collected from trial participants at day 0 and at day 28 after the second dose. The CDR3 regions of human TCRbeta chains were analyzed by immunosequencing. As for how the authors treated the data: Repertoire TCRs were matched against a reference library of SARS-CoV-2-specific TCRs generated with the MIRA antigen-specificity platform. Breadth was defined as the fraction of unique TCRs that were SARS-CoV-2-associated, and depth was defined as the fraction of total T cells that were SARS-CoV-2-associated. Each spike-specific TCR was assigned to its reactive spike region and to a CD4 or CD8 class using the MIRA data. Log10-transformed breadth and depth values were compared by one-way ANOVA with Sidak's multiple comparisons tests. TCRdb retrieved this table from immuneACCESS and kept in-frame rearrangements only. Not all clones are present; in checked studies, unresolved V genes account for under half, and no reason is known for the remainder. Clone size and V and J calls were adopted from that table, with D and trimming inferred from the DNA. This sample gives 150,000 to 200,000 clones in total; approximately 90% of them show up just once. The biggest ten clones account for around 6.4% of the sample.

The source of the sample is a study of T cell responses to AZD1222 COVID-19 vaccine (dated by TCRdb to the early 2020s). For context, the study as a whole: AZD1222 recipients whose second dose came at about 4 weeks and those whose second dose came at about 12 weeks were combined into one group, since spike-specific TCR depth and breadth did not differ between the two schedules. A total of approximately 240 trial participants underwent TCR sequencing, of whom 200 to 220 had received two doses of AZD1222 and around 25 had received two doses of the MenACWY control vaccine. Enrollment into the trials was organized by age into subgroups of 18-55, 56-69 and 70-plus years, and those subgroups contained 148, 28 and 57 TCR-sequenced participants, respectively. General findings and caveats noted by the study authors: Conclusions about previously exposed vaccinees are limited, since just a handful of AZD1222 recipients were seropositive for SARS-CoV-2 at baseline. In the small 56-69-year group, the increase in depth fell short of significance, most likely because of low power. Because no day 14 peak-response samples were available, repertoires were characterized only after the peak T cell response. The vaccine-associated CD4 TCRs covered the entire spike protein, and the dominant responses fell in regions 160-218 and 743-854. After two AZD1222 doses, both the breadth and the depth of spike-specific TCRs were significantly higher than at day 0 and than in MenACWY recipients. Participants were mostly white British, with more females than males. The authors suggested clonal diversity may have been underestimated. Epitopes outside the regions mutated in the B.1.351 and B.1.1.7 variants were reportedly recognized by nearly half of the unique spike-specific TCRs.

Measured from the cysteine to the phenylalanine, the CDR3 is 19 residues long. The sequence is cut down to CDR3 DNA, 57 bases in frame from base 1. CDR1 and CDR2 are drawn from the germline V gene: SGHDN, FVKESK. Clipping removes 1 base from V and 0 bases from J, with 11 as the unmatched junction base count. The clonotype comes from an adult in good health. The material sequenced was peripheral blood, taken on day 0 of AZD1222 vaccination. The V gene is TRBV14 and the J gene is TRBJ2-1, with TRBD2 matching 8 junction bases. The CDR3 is CASSQAFPRGGNSYNEQFF. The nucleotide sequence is TGTGCCAGCAGCCAAGCATTTCCCCGCGGGGGGAACTCCTACAATGAGCAGTTCTTC.